The clone carrying this TCR beta chain occurred once. What it binds is unknown. Germline assignment: CDR1 SGDLS and CDR2 YYNGEE. CDR3 length equals 15 residues. V lost 1 base to trimming and J lost 3 bases; unmatched junction nucleotides: 6. Deep sequencing aimed at 1 in 200,000 to 1 in 1 million T cells' resolution. Assay: immunoSEQ multiplex PCR; the TCRdb copy retains only in-frame clones and omits some. Of about 300,000 clones in the sample, 67% were seen once. This record belongs to a study of cytotoxic CD8 clonotypes in ibrutinib-treated CLL. Study-level points and caveats: Clonality increased at ibrutinib response, then returned toward baseline at progression.

This sequence joins TRBV9 and TRBJ1-1; TRBD1 aligns across 7 bases. This specimen was PBMCs, taken after 36 months of ibrutinib treatment. The receptor comes from a human donor with chronic lymphocytic leukemia. CDR3 amino acids: CASSVWGTGDTEAFF. Written as DNA, the CDR3 is TGTGCCAGCAGCGTATGGGGTACAGGGGACACTGAAGCTTTCTTT.